Here is one T cell receptor (beta chain) with its context. All donors came from Russia, were Caucasian and healthy, and spanned ages about 6 to 100. The data originate from a study of blood T cells in healthy people across ages. Sample-barcoded 5' priming and a J-beta primer mix drove a second PCR of roughly 6 to 12 cycles. TCRdb re-called the 5' RACE reads with MiXCR, one entry per CDR3 protein. In the table there are some 800,000 distinct CDR3 sequences, 20% to 25% of which are singletons. V trimming: 4 bases; J trimming: 0 bases; junction bases outside the gene matches: 5. Germline-derived CDR1 and CDR2 are MDHEN and SYDVKM. The CDR3 is made up of 15 amino acids. The sample was also reused in another study, on T cells of mothers and their children.

The chain recombines TRBV28 with TRBJ2-7; 8 bases map to TRBD1. Source material: blood. This receptor was taken from a boy younger than 18 in good health. The CDR3 DNA reads TGTGCCAGCAGTTCCATGACAGGGGTCTCCTACGAGCAGTACTTC. Amino acids: CASSSMTGVSYEQYF.